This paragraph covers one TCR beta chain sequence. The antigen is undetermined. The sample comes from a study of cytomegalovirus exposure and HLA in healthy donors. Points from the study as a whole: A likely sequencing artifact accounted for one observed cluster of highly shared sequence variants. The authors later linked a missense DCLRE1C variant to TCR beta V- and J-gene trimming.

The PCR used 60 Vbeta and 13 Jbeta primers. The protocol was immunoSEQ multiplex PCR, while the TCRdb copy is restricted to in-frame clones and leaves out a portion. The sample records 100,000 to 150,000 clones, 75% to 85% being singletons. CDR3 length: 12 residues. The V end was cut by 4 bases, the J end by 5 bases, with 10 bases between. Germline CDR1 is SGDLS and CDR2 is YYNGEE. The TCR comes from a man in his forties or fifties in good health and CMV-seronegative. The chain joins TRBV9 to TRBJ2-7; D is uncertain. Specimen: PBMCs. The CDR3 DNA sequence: TGTGCCAGCAGCTCCCAGTTCAACGAGCAGTACTTC. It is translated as CASSSQFNEQYF. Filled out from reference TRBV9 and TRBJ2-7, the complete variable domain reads DSGVTQTPKHLITATGQRVTLRCSPRSGDLSVYWYQQSLDQGLQFLIQYYNGEERAKGNILERFSAQQFPDLHSELNLSSLELGDSALYFCASSSQFNEQYFGPGTRLTVT.